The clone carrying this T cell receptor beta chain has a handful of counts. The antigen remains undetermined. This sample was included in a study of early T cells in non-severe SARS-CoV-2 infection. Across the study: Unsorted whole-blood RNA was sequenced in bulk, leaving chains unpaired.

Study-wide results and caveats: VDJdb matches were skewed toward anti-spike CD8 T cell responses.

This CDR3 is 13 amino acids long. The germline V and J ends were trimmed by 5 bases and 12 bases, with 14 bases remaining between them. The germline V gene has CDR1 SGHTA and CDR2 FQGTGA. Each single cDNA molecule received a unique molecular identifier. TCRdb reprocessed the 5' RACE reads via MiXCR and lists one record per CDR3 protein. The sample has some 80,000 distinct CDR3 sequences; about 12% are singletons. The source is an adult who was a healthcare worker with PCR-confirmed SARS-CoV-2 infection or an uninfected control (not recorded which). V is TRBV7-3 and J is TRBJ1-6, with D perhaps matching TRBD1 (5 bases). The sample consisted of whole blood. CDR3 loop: CASSLDKWVPLHF. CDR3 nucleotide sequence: TGTGCCAGCAGCCTGGACAAATGGGTACCCCTCCACTTT.